The clone carrying this T cell receptor beta chain was counted at least ten times. Antigen specificity is unknown. This sample was included in a study of molecular identifiers for immune sequencing clone quantification. General observations from the study: Clones of above 20 RNA copies carried over 97% of effector molecules; in naive cells they carried under 1%. Underestimated sizes of highly expanded clones could result from identical TCR molecules that share a barcode.

The CDR3 covers 16 residues. CDR1 and CDR2 (germline): MGHRA, YSYEKL. The ends were cut back, 3 bases at V and 1 base at J, with 14 bases in the middle. Bulk TCR libraries were made with methods that had been previously described and with listed TCR primers. TCRdb analysed the PCR reads with MiXCR anew, one entry per CDR3 protein. The sample shows around 40,000 distinct CDR3 sequences, approximately 21% of them seen only once. For naive CD8 T cells, sorting used the CD8+CD4-CCR7+CD45RA+ phenotype. This receptor was obtained from a human donor in good health. Some libraries in this study had Jurkat cell RNA spiked in. The chain has TRBV4-1 and TRBJ2-3; a possible D gene is TRBD2 (5 bases). Sequencing input: naive CD8+ T cells from blood, with Jurkat cell RNA spiked in. Sample subset: FACS-sorted CD8+CD4-CCR7+CD45RA+ naive T cells. CDR3 in amino acids: CASSQSRLAGTDTQYF. In DNA, the CDR3 is TGCGCCAGCAGCCAGTCGAGGCTAGCCGGCACAGATACGCAGTATTTT.